A single sample is the source of the 27 T cell receptor beta chains below, sequenced in a study of T cells in Graves' hyperthyroidism and ophthalmopathy. Using RNA transcripts as the source, TCR beta CDR3 regions were amplified. Carried out on the TCR CDR3, a first-round RT-PCR used the HTBI primer set. TCRdb called the multiplex PCR reads again in MiXCR, with one record for every CDR3 protein. The table lists approximately 400,000 distinct CDR3 sequences, about 19% of them singletons. The source material was blood. The receptors derive from a woman in her late teens or twenties with Graves' hyperthyroidism.

The chain links TRBV10-3 to TRBJ2-2; the D gene is possibly TRBD1 (5 bases). Germline V gene data show CDR1 as ENHRY and CDR2 as SYGVKD. This CDR3 region has 17 residues. V gave up 0 bases and J gave up 3 bases, with 14 bases separating them. This chain's CDR3 is CAISESPGMADTGELFF. CDR3 nucleotide sequence: TGTGCCATCAGTGAGTCCCCAGGGATGGCCGACACCGGGGAGCTGTTTTTT.

This clonotype was found many times. Here the CDR3 reads CATSDSLTVSSTDTQYF. CDR3 bases: TGTGCCACCAGTGATTCCCTGACAGTCTCTAGCACAGATACGCAGTATTTT. This chain joins TRBV24-1 and TRBJ2-3; D is perhaps TRBD1 (5 bases). The CDR3 extends over 17 amino acids. Germline-derived CDR1 and CDR2 are KGHDR and SFDVKD. Trimming cost V 2 bases and J 0 bases, with 14 bases left between them.

This clonotype has at least ten counts. The chain employs TRBV6-2 or TRBV6-3 and TRBJ2-4; maybe TRBD2 (6 bases). Trimming took off 7 bases at V and 0 bases at J, with 10 bases between the two ends. There are 14 residues in the CDR3. CDR1 and CDR2 (germline): MNHEY, SVGEGT. CDR3 DNA sequence: TGTGCCAGCATGGCGGGGCTAGCCAAAAACATTCAGTACTTC. It codes for CASMAGLAKNIQYF.

Note on this clonotype: One base away lies a much larger clone, so this may be a sequencing read error. The rearrangement joins TRBV24-1 to TRBJ2-7; the D gene is possibly TRBD1 (6 bases). The CDR3 totals 18 residues. CDR1 and CDR2 from the germline V gene are KGHDR and SFDVKD. The chain's CDR3 is CSTSDFLSPQTGGYEQYF. As DNA, the CDR3 is TGTTCCACCAGTGATTTCCTTTCCCCGCAGACAGGCGGATACGAGCAGTACTTC.

Concerning this clonotype: It is likely a read error, because the conserved phenylalanine at the end of the CDR3 is missing. CDR3 coding DNA: TGTGCCAGCATCCCAGCCGGGGGGCGGCACACTGAAGCTTTCTTG. Residues: CASIPAGGRHTEAFL. This chain connects TRBV12-3 or TRBV12-4 to TRBJ1-1; tentatively, D is TRBD1 (6 bases). Trimming took 7 bases from V and 3 from J, leaving 18 bases between them. CDR3 length: 15 amino acids.

This clonotype was recorded at least ten times. This chain connects TRBV4-2 to TRBJ1-5; D is unresolved. Germline CDR1 and CDR2: LGHNA and YNFKEQ. V lost 2 bases, J lost 0 bases, and 8 bases lay in between. CDR3 length equals 15 residues. CDR3: CASSQQEHSNQPQHF. The CDR3, as DNA: TGTGCCAGCAGCCAACAGGAGCATAGCAATCAGCCCCAGCATTTT.

This clonotype was counted many times. The J gene is TRBJ1-3, the V gene TRBV12-3 or TRBV12-4; tentatively, D is TRBD1 (6 bases). The CDR3 totals 15 residues. Trimming left V 6 bases short and J 4 bases short, with 16 bases between. CDR3 amino acids: CASSRRQGTGNTIYF. The CDR3 DNA reads TGTGCCAGCAGCCGGCGGCAGGGGACAGGAAACACCATATATTTT.

This clonotype was counted many times. The chain links TRBV6-1 to TRBJ2-7; the match to TRBD1 covers 9 bases. This CDR3 comprises 14 residues. Looked up from germline, CDR1 is MNHNS and CDR2 is SASEGT. With V trimmed by 5 bases and J by 3 bases, 5 bases remained unmatched. The CDR3 sequence is CASSTGTGLYEQYF. The CDR3 DNA sequence: TGTGCCAGCAGTACCGGGACAGGGCTCTACGAGCAGTACTTC.

The V call is TRBV2, the J call TRBJ2-2, with D uncertain. V was cut by 8 bases and J by 1 base, with 11 bases left in between. This CDR3 has 14 residues. CDR1 and CDR2 from the germline V gene are SNHLY and FYNNEI. In DNA form, the CDR3 reads TGTGCCAGCTGGTTGGGGATGAACACCGGGGAGCTGTTTTTT. It codes for CASWLGMNTGELFF.

This clonotype has a count of ten or more. CDR3 loop: CASSAIQAGETQYF. CDR3 bases: TGTGCCAGCAGCGCGATACAGGCGGGTGAGACCCAGTACTTC. The chain combines TRBV5-5 with TRBJ2-5; D could derive from TRBD1 or TRBD2 (5 bases each). V was cut by 4 bases and J by 5 bases, with 15 bases left in between. Germline V CDR1 and CDR2: SGHKS, YYEKEE (reference sequence). The CDR3 extends over 14 amino acids.

This clonotype was recorded at least ten times. The chain uses TRBV12-3 or TRBV12-4 and TRBJ1-2; D is possibly TRBD1 (6 bases). Trimming shortened V by 7 bases and J by 6 bases, and 15 bases separated the two germline ends. The CDR3 is 13 residues long. CDR3 bases: TGTGCCAGCAACAGAGGCCAGGGGAATGGCTACACCTTC. Amino acid sequence: CASNRGQGNGYTF.

Concerning this clonotype itself: The conserved phenylalanine or tryptophan is not found at the CDR3 terminus, so this likely reflects a read error. J is TRBJ1-2 and V is TRBV27; no firm D call. CDR1 and CDR2 from the germline V gene are MNHEY and SMNVEV (reference sequence). This CDR3 comprises 15 residues. The germline V and J ends were trimmed by 6 bases and 3 bases, with 17 bases remaining between them. In DNA form, the CDR3 reads TGTGCCAGCAGCTTAGGGCCCCCAGCTTACTATGGCTACACCTCC. This gives the protein CASSLGPPAYYGYTS.

The chain's CDR3 is CASSFQSIYEQYF. The CDR3 nucleotides read TGTGCCAGCAGTTTTCAAAGTATTTACGAGCAGTACTTC. V gene TRBV12-3 or TRBV12-4 combines with J gene TRBJ2-7; unclear D gene. V was trimmed by 3 bases and J by 4 bases, leaving 10 bases between them. CDR3 length equals 13 residues.

Concerning this clonotype itself: A much bigger clone sits one base away, suggesting this may be a read error. This chain links TRBV5-5 with TRBJ2-5; the D gene is possibly TRBD1 (6 bases). The germline CDR1 and CDR2 sequences are SGHKS and YYEKEE (reference sequence). The CDR3 totals 15 residues. The CDR3 region has the DNA TGTGACAGCAGCACCGGGACACCGGGCCCAGAGACCCAGTACTTC. Residues: CDSSTGTPGPETQYF.

This clonotype occurred many times. The chain carries TRBV6-2 or TRBV6-3 and TRBJ2-7; 14 positions match TRBD2. The V gene end was trimmed by 5 bases and the J gene end by 3 bases; junction bases not matched to a gene: 12. This CDR3 is built from 18 residues. Germline values: CDR1 MNHEY, CDR2 SVGEGT. The CDR3 region is CASSPGLAGGSNLYEQYF. CDR3 nucleotide sequence: TGTGCCAGCAGTCCCGGACTAGCGGGGGGATCCAATCTCTACGAGCAGTACTTC.

Ten or more counts support this clonotype. This chain links TRBV28 with TRBJ2-7; D uncertain. This CDR3 has 12 amino acids. The germline V and J ends were trimmed by 4 bases and 3 bases, with 7 bases remaining between them. Germline values: CDR1 MDHEN, CDR2 SYDVKM. The CDR3 loop reads CASSSAIYEQYF. The CDR3 DNA follows: TGTGCCAGCAGTTCCGCTATCTACGAGCAGTACTTC.

This clonotype was seen many times. The V call is TRBV30, the J call TRBJ2-6; D may be TRBD1 (5 bases). The CDR3 is 14 residues long. V gave up 2 bases and J gave up 4 bases, with 9 bases separating them. Germline lookup yields CDR1 GTSNPN and CDR2 SVGIG (reference sequence). CDR3 protein: CAWSPGQGANVLTF. CDR3 nucleotide sequence: TGTGCCTGGAGTCCAGGGCAAGGGGCCAACGTCCTGACTTTC. The full variable domain, rest sourced from reference TRBV30 and TRBJ2-6, is SQTIHQWPATLVQPVGSPLSLECTVEGTSNPNLYWYRQAAGRGLQLLFYSVGIGQISSEVPQNLSASRPQDRQFILSSKKLLLSDSGFYLCAWSPGQGANVLTFGAGSRLTVL.

This clonotype was recorded many times. As DNA, the CDR3 is TGTGCCAGCAGCCCACTTATACCGCGGGGAGGGAACACTGAAGCTTTCTTT. Its translation: CASSPLIPRGGNTEAFF. This chain connects TRBV6-2 or TRBV6-3 to TRBJ1-1; D gene unclear. Germline CDR1 MNHEY, CDR2 SVGEGT. This CDR3 is 17 amino acids long. V was trimmed by 6 bases and J by 1 base, leaving 21 bases between them.

In this sample, this clonotype turned up many times. The rearrangement uses TRBV6-5 and TRBJ1-3; no reliable D call. Germline values: CDR1 MNHEY, CDR2 SVGAGI. This CDR3 spans 14 amino acids. V shed 2 bases and J shed 4 bases, with 9 bases lying between them. Here the CDR3 reads CASSYRERGNTIYF. The DNA for the CDR3 is TGTGCCAGCAGTTACCGCGAAAGGGGAAACACCATATATTTT.

In its sample, this clonotype was seen many times. Its ends do not fully match the called genes, so a read error is possible. CDR3 sequence: CASSLDRGGDTEAFF. CDR3 bases: TGTGCCAGCAGCTTAGATCGGGGAGGGGACACCGAAGCTTTCTTT. J is TRBJ1-1 and V is TRBV11-2; a weak D match, TRBD1 (6 bases). The CDR3 length is 15 residues. Germline V gene sequence: CDR1 SGHAT, CDR2 FQNNGV.

At least ten counts were recorded for this clonotype. The chain uses TRBV18 and TRBJ2-7, with D unresolved. Germline V gene lookup returns CDR1 KGHSH and CDR2 LQKENI. This CDR3 spans 12 amino acids. V gave up 3 bases and J gave up 2 bases, with 5 bases separating them. CDR3 in amino acids: CASSPFPYEQYF. For the CDR3, the DNA is TGTGCCAGCTCACCCTTTCCCTACGAGCAGTACTTC.

This clonotype appeared a few times. The chain carries TRBV5-1 and TRBJ2-2; D might be TRBD1 or TRBD2, each matching 5 bases. CDR3 length: 17 amino acids. CDR1 and CDR2 from the germline V gene are SGHRS and YFSETQ. The V gene lost 4 bases and the J gene lost 3 bases, with 19 bases spanning the gap. Written as DNA, the CDR3 is TGCGCCAGCAGCAGTTACGGGACCCCAGGCCACACCGGGGAGCTGTTTTTT. Amino acid sequence: CASSSYGTPGHTGELFF.

This clonotype was observed at least ten times. V and J are TRBV13 and TRBJ2-7, with D possibly being TRBD1 (7 bases). V lost 3 bases and J 2 bases, leaving 14 bases between the germline ends. CDR3 length: 15 residues. Looked up from germline, CDR1 is PRHDT and CDR2 is FYEKMQ (reference sequence). In DNA, the CDR3 is TGTGCCAGCAGCTTGACCCAGGGGGGTACCTACGAGCAGTACTTC. It translates to CASSLTQGGTYEQYF. The full variable domain, its missing parts supplied by reference TRBV13 and TRBJ2-7, is AAGVIQSPRHLIKEKRETATLKCYPIPRHDTVYWYQQGPGQDPQFLISFYEKMQSDKGSIPDRFSAQQFSDYHSELNMSSLELGDSALYFCASSLTQGGTYEQYFGPGTRLTVT.

At least ten counts were recorded for this clonotype. The chain carries TRBV12-3 or TRBV12-4 and TRBJ1-1, with D maybe TRBD1 (5 bases). V lost 5 bases, J lost 11 bases, and 30 bases lay in between. This CDR3 comprises 17 residues. The DNA for the CDR3 is TGTGCCAGCAGTCCACGACCGTCTTGGCAGGGAGGTAGTTCGGCTTTCTTT. This gives the protein CASSPRPSWQGGSSAFF.

At least ten counts were recorded for this clonotype. The chain couples TRBV29-1 to TRBJ2-7; D may be TRBD1 (6 bases). Trimming removed 5 bases at V and 5 bases at J, with 13 bases between. The germline CDR1 and CDR2 sequences are SQVTM and ANQGSEA. The CDR3 is 12 residues long. This CDR3 is CSVRTATNEQYF. Written as DNA, the CDR3 is TGCAGCGTTCGGACAGCTACCAACGAGCAGTACTTC.

This clonotype was counted many times. The chain carries TRBV28 and TRBJ2-7; TRBD1 agrees at 9 bases. J lost 2 bases, V lost 3 bases, and 5 bases had no gene match. There are 15 residues in the CDR3. The germline V gene has CDR1 MDHEN and CDR2 SYDVKM. Here the CDR3 reads CASSFVGTGTYEQYF. In nucleotides, the CDR3 is TGTGCCAGCAGTTTTGTGGGGACAGGGACCTACGAGCAGTACTTC.

V and J are TRBV14 and TRBJ2-7; D unclear. Germline V gene lookup returns CDR1 SGHDN and CDR2 FVKESK. Deletions cut 0 bases from V and 0 bases from J, with 6 bases between. The CDR3 is 14 residues long. This CDR3 is CASSQDPSSYEQYF. The CDR3, as DNA: TGTGCCAGCAGCCAAGACCCGAGCTCCTACGAGCAGTACTTC.